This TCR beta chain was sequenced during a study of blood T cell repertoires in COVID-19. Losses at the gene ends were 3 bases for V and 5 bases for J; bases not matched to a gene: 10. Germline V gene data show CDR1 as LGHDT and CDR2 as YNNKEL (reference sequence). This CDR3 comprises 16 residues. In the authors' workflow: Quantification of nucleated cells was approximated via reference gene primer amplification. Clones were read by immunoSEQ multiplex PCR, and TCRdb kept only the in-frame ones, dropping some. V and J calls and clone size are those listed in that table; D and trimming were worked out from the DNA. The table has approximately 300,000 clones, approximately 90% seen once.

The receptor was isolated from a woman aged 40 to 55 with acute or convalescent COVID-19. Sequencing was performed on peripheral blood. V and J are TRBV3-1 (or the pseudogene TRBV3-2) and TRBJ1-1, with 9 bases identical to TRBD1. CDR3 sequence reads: CASSHSPGQGRTEAFF. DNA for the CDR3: TGTGCCAGCAGCCATTCTCCGGGACAGGGAAGAACTGAAGCTTTCTTT.